This T cell receptor (beta chain) was captured by sequencing in a study of blood T cell repertoires in COVID-19. About the study: The United States, Italy and Spain supplied acute and convalescent COVID-19 samples. From T cells, B-cell-depleted T cells, or PBMCs came the material, which was cDNA or gDNA.

Per the study methods: It was from reference gene primer amplification that nucleated cell counts were estimated. Method: immunoSEQ multiplex PCR; TCRdb's copy keeps in-frame clones and lacks some. V and J calls plus clone size are reproduced from that table; the DNA served to infer D and trimming. The data contain some 70,000 clones, approximately 91% of them seen just once; the ten biggest clones take up around 2.8%. What was sequenced was peripheral blood. This clonotype was obtained from a man aged 65 to 79 with active or convalescent COVID-19.

CDR3 residues: CASSLAGTSGYTSTDTQYF. The CDR3 DNA reads as TGCGCCAGCAGCTTGGCCGGGACTAGCGGTTATACGAGCACAGATACGCAGTATTTT. The J gene is TRBJ2-3, the V gene TRBV5-1; TRBD2 matches 11 bases. In germline, CDR1 is SGHRS, CDR2 YFSETQ. V was pared by 0 bases and J by 0 bases, with 9 bases of the junction left unmatched. The CDR3 length is 19 residues.